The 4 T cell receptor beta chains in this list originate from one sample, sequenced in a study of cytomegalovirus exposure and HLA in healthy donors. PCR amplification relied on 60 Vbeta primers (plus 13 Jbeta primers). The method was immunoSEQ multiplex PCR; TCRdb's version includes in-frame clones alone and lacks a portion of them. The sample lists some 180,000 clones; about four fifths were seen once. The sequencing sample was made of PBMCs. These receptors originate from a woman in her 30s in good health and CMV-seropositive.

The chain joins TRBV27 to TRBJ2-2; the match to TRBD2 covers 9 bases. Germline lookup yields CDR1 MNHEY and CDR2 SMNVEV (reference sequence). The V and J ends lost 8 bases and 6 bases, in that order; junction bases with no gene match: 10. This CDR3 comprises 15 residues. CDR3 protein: CASGLAGTRAGELFF. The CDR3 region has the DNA TGTGCCAGCGGGCTAGCGGGAACCCGGGCCGGGGAGCTGTTTTTT.

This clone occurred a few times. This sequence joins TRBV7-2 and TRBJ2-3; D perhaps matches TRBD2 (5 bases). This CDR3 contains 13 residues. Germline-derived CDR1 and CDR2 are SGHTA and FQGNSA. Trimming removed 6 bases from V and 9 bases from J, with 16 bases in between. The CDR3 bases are TGTGCCAGCAGATCTAGCCGAGTGGGAACGCAGTATTTT. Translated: CASRSSRVGTQYF.

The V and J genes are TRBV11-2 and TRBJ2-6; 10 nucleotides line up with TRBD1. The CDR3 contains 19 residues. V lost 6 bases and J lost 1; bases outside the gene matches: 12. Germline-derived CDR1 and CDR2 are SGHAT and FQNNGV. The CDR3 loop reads CASRGGGQGKRSGANVLTF. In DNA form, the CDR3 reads TGTGCCAGCAGGGGTGGGGGACAGGGGAAACGATCTGGGGCCAACGTCCTGACTTTC.

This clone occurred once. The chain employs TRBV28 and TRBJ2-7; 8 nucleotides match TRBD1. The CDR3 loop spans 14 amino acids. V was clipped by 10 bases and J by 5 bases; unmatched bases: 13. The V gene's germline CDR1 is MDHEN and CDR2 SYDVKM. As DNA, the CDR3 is TGTGCCATAGGGGGCGGGACAGGCCCTGACGAGCAGTACTTC. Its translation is CAIGGGTGPDEQYF.